This TCR beta chain was identified in a study of cytomegalovirus exposure and HLA in healthy donors. At the level of the study: Early release data held around 82 million unique TCRs from HLA-typed donors. The study, taken as a whole, reports: The majority of TCR sequences were rare, yet some public TCRs appeared in many donors.

Trimming removed 6 bases at V and 7 bases at J, with 15 bases between. The CDR3 loop spans 14 amino acids. Germline CDR1 reads SGHTA; CDR2 reads FQGNSA. PCR employed 60 Vbeta and 13 Jbeta primers. Clones were sequenced by immunoSEQ multiplex PCR, and TCRdb holds only the in-frame ones, with some missing. The sample records 100,000 to 150,000 clones, about 81% being singletons. Points on this clone: Its antigen is not identified.

This TCR was sampled from a woman in her 30s in good health and CMV-seronegative. Specimen: PBMCs. The J gene is TRBJ2-2, the V gene TRBV7-2; D might be TRBD2 (6 bases). The CDR3 DNA reads TGTGCCAGCAGTCTTCCCGGAGGGGTCGGGGAGCTGTTTTTT. This sequence encodes CASSLPGGVGELFF.